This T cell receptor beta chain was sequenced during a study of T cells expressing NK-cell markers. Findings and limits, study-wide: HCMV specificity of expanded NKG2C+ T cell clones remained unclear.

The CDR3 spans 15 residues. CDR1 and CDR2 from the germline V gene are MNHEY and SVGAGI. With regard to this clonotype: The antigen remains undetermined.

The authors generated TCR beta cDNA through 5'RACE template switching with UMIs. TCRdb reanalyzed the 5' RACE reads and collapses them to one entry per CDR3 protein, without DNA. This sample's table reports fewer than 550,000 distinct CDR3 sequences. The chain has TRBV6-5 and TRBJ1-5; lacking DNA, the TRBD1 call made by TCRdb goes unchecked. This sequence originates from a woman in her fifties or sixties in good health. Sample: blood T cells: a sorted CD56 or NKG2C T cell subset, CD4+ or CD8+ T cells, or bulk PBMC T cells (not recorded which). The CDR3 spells CASSQTAGGNQPQHF.